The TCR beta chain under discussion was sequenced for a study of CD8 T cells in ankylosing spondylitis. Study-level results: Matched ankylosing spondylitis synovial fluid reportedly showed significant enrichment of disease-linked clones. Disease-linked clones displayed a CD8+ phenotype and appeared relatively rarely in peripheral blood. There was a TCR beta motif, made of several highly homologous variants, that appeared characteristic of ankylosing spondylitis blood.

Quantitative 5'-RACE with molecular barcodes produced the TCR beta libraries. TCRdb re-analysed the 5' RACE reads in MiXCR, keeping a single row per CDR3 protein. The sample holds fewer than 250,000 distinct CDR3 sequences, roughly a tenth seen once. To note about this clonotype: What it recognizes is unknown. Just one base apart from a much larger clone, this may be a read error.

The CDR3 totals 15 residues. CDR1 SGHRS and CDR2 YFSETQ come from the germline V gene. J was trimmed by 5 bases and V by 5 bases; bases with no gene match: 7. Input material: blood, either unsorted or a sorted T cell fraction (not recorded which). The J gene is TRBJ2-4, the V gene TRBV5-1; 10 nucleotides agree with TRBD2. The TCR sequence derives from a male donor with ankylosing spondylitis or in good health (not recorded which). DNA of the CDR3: TGCGCCAGCAGATTCCTAGCGGGGGCACAAAACATTCAGTACTTC. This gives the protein CASRFLAGAQNIQYF.